This entry describes one T cell receptor beta chain. What it binds is not known. This sample was included in a study of PD-1 blockade in mismatch repair-deficient tumors. This CDR3 region has 11 residues. The time point: approximately 10-day in vitro stimulation with candidate neoantigen peptide 4. Each of about seven ELISpot-reactive candidate peptides was used for roughly 10-day stimulation. TCRdb's copy holds only in-frame clones and misses some; the assay was immunoSEQ multiplex PCR. Among about 14,000 clones listed, 84% were seen once. The source material was cells cultured in vitro, sampled from a patient treated with pembrolizumab. This receptor was obtained from an adult with mismatch repair-deficient cancer. The genes are TRBV7-5 and TRBJ2-1; the table's D call, TRBD2, has no DNA check behind it. TRBV7-5 is a known pseudogene. The CDR3, as DNA: TGTGTCAGAAGCTTTTCGGGTGAGCAGTTCTTC. Translating gives CVRSFSGEQFF.